This T cell receptor beta chain came from a study of blood T cell repertoires in COVID-19. Looking at the study overall: COVID-19 samples from acute and convalescent phases originated in the United States, Italy and Spain. T cells, B-cell-depleted T cells, or PBMCs provided the cDNA or gDNA that served as material.

Assay used: immunoSEQ multiplex PCR; TCRdb lists only in-frame clones, some missing. The sample includes about 50,000 clones, about four fifths of them seen just once. This CDR3 contains 15 residues. Trimming removed 4 bases from V and 6 bases from J; junction bases left unmatched: 13. The germline gives CDR1 SGHDT, CDR2 YYEEEE. The chain combines TRBV5-6 with TRBJ2-7; 7 bases align to TRBD1. Sequenced input: peripheral blood. This receptor was taken from a man in his fifties or sixties with acute or convalescent COVID-19. The CDR3 spells CASSPQGIKKGEQYF. CDR3 nucleotide sequence: TGTGCCAGCAGCCCACAGGGGATCAAAAAAGGCGAGCAGTACTTC.